Listed here are 14 T cell receptor beta chains from one sample, sequenced in a study of T cell repertoires in cytomegalovirus infection. Their antigens remain unidentified. MiXCR, applied by TCRdb to the reads, yields one record per CDR3 protein. The sample carries 550,000 to 850,000 distinct CDR3 sequences, 30% to 35% recorded once. The sample consisted of cultured PBMCs, taken from culture after CMV antigen stimulation. The receptors were sampled from a human donor in good health (CMV status not recorded). Some clones in this sample may be carry-over from other donors' samples.

The gene calls are TRBV20-1 and TRBJ2-1; 11 bases fit TRBD2. The CDR3 contains 15 residues. CDR1 DFQATT and CDR2 SNEGSKA come from the germline V gene (reference sequence). V dropped 3 bases and J dropped 5; count of bases not matched to a gene: 6. CDR3 nucleotides: TGCAGTGCTAGCTGGGCTAGCGGGGGGAACAATGAGCAGTTCTTC. Its protein is CSASWASGGNNEQFF.

The chain is built from TRBV15 and TRBJ2-7, with D tentatively TRBD1 (6 bases). CDR3 size: 13 residues. The V end was cut by 1 base, the J end by 4 bases, with 8 bases between. CDR1 and CDR2 from the germline V gene are LNHNV and YYDKDF (reference sequence). The CDR3 nucleotides read TGTGCCACCAGCAGAGGGACAGAGTACGAGCAGTACTTC. It codes for CATSRGTEYEQYF.

The CDR3 region has the DNA TGCAGTGCTAGGGCGAGACCCTCCTCTGGGGCCAACGTCCTGACTTTC. Encoded protein: CSARARPSSGANVLTF. V gene TRBV20-1 combines with J gene TRBJ2-6; the D is unclear. This CDR3 region has 16 residues. The germline V gene has CDR1 DFQATT and CDR2 SNEGSKA (reference sequence). V lost 3 bases and J lost 0, with 12 bases in between.

This chain links TRBV7-8 with TRBJ2-1, with a tentative D call TRBD1 (6 bases). CDR3 length: 15 amino acids. Germline CDR1 reads SGHVS; CDR2 reads FQNEAQ. The germline V and J ends were trimmed by 5 bases and 6 bases, with 17 bases remaining between them. CDR3 region: CASSPTGPWANEQFF. The CDR3 nucleotides are TGTGCCAGCAGCCCGACAGGTCCCTGGGCCAATGAGCAGTTCTTC.

J is TRBJ1-2 and V is TRBV20-1; D uncertain. Per the germline V gene, CDR1 is DFQATT and CDR2 is SNEGSKA (reference sequence). With 6 bases removed from V and 3 bases from J, the gap between germline ends came to 17 bases. This CDR3 comprises 14 residues. The DNA for the CDR3 is TGCAGTGCCCGTGGTTCGGAGAGTGACTATGGCTACACCTTC. It encodes CSARGSESDYGYTF.

This rearrangement joins TRBV10-3 to TRBJ2-5; 7 positions match TRBD2. CDR1 and CDR2 from the germline V gene are ENHRY and SYGVKD. The V gene end was trimmed by 0 bases and the J gene end by 1 base; junction bases not matched to a gene: 2. The CDR3 is made up of 15 amino acids. Written as DNA, the CDR3 is TGTGCCATCAGTGAGTCGCTAGCGGTCCAAGAGACCCAGTACTTC. Protein: CAISESLAVQETQYF.

In its sample, this clonotype was seen a few times. The rearrangement joins TRBV11-2 to TRBJ1-3; D is perhaps TRBD1 (6 bases). Germline CDR1 is SGHAT and CDR2 is FQNNGV. V lost 3 bases and J lost 7, with 25 bases in between. The CDR3 spans 18 residues. The CDR3 here is CASSFIFLQGVQGNTIYF. The CDR3 bases are TGTGCCAGCAGCTTCATATTTTTACAGGGTGTCCAAGGGAACACCATATATTTT. Together with reference TRBV11-2 and TRBJ1-3, the CDR3 gives the full variable domain: EAGVAQSPRYKIIEKRQSVAFWCNPISGHATLYWYQQILGQGPKLLIQFQNNGVVDDSQLPKDRFSAERLKGVDSTLKIQPAKLEDSAVYLCASSFIFLQGVQGNTIYFGEGSWLTVV.

The table lists this clonotype with a few counts. V and J are TRBV4-3 and TRBJ2-6; D ambiguous. The CDR3 length is 16 residues. CDR1 and CDR2 from the germline V gene are LGHNA and YSLEER. V lost 2 bases and J lost 4, with 12 bases in between. CDR3 region: CASSQQRVRGANVLTF. The CDR3 nucleotides are TGCGCCAGCAGCCAACAAAGGGTCAGAGGGGCCAACGTCCTGACTTTC.

The J gene is TRBJ2-3, the V gene TRBV12-3 or TRBV12-4; 8 positions agree with TRBD2. The trim removed 5 bases at V and 6 bases at J, leaving 10 bases unmatched. This CDR3 is 15 amino acids long. The CDR3 spells CASSPQREWADTQYF. DNA for the CDR3: TGTGCCAGCAGTCCCCAGCGGGAGTGGGCTGATACGCAGTATTTT.

This clonotype was seen more than once but under ten times. The chain carries TRBV12-3 or TRBV12-4 and TRBJ2-6; tentatively, D is TRBD1 (6 bases). The length of the CDR3 is 14 residues. Deletions cut 6 bases from V and 4 bases from J, with 10 bases between. The CDR3 sequence is CASRYRVGANVLTF. The CDR3 coding sequence is TGTGCCAGCAGATACAGGGTCGGGGCCAACGTCCTGACTTTC.

This clonotype appeared a single time. CDR3 coding DNA: TGTGCCAGCAGTCAACGCTCTCTGGATATATACGAGCAGTACTTC. Residues: CASSQRSLDIYEQYF. V usage is TRBV6-5 and J usage is TRBJ2-7, with unresolved D. The CDR3 length is 15 residues. Germline V gene lookup returns CDR1 MNHEY and CDR2 SVGAGI. The V and J ends lost 5 bases and 4 bases respectively, with 18 bases between them.

The CDR3 loop reads CASTLTRAGTHEQYF. The CDR3 DNA reads TGTGCCAGCACCCTTACAAGAGCAGGGACCCACGAGCAGTACTTC. This sequence joins TRBV7-8 and TRBJ2-7; TRBD1 or TRBD2 may be the D gene (5 bases each). Looked up from germline, CDR1 is SGHVS and CDR2 is FQNEAQ. The CDR3 has 15 amino acids. Trimming stripped 7 bases from V and 5 bases from J, with 21 bases between.

This chain joins TRBV29-1 and TRBJ1-1; D is unclear. This CDR3 comprises 13 residues. V shed 6 bases and J shed 9 bases, with 20 bases lying between them. Germline CDR1 and CDR2: SQVTM and ANQGSEA. This CDR3 reads CSVERVFLPQAFF. The CDR3 coding sequence is TGCAGCGTCGAGAGGGTGTTCCTTCCTCAAGCTTTCTTT.

V is TRBV7-4 and J is TRBJ1-5; unclear D gene. V shed 5 bases and J shed 0 bases, with 14 bases lying between them. Germline V CDR1 and CDR2: SGHVT, SQSDAQ. CDR3 length equals 16 residues. The chain's CDR3 is CASSLAGQTSNQPQHF. As DNA, the CDR3 is TGTGCCAGCAGCCTCGCCGGGCAGACTAGCAATCAGCCCCAGCATTTT.